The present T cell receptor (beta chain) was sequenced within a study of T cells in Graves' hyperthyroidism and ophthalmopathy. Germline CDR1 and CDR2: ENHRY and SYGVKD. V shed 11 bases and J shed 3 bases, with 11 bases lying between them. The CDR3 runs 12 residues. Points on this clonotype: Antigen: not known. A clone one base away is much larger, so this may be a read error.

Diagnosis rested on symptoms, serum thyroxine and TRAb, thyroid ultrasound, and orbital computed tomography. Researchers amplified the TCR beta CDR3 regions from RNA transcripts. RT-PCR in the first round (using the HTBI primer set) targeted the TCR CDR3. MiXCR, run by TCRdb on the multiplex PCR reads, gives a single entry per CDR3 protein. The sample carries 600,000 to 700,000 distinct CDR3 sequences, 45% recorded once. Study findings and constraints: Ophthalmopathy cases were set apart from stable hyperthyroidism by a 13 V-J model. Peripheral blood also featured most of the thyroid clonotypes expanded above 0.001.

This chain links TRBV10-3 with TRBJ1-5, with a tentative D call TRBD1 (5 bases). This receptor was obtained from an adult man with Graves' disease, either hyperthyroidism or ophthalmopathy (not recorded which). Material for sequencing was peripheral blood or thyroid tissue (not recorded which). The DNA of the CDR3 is TGTGCCGTCGGGGGGACCAATCAGCCCCAGCATTTT. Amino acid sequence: CAVGGTNQPQHF.